Given below is one T cell receptor (beta chain) in context. Its cognate antigen is unknown. The data were taken from a study of cytomegalovirus exposure and HLA in healthy donors. The V gene's germline CDR1 is LNHDA and CDR2 SQIVND (reference sequence). There are 14 residues in the CDR3. Study results and limitations: In vitro confirmation showed three CMV-associated chains to be CMV antigen specific. One cluster of highly shared sequence variants probably arose as a sequencing artifact. In an earlier analysis, most TCR beta V segments were productive about 87% or about 30% of the time.

The PCR made use of 60 Vbeta and 13 Jbeta primers. Sequencing used immunoSEQ multiplex PCR; TCRdb keeps in-frame clones, though not all of them. There are 110,000 to 150,000 clones in the sample; about 77% occur only once, and around 1.6% lies in the top ten. Sequenced: PBMCs. This sequence was found in a female donor in good health and CMV-seronegative. The rearrangement uses TRBV19 and TRBJ2-5; TRBD2 aligns across 10 bases. The last part of the DNA fits TRBJ2-7 better; the J call may be wrong. DNA for the CDR3: TGTGCCACCCGCCCTCTAGCGGGAGCCTACGAGCAGTACTTC. Encoded protein: CATRPLAGAYEQYF.